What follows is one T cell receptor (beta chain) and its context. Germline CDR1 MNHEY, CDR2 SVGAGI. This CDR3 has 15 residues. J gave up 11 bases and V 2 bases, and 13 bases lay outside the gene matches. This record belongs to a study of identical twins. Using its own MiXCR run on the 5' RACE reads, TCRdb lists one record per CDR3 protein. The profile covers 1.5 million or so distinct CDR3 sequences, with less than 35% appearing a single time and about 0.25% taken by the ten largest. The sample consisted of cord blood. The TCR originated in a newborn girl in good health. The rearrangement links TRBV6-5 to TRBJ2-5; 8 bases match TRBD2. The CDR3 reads CASSYTPGTSNEQYF. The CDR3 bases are TGTGCCAGCAGTTACACACCCGGGACTAGTAATGAGCAGTACTTC.